The entry that follows covers one T cell receptor (beta chain) sequence. What it binds is unknown. Sequenced material consisted of expressed TCRB transcripts (all of the isolated RNA was reverse transcribed). TCRdb's copy holds only in-frame clones and misses some; the assay was immunoSEQ multiplex PCR. Of approximately 170,000 clones in the sample, over 7.5% are singletons; the top ten hold 2% to 2.5%. These data come from a study of beta chain features in type 1 diabetes. CDR1 is KGHSH and CDR2 is LQKENI in the germline V gene. The V end lost 0 bases, the J end lost 4 bases, and 13 bases lay between the germline ends. The CDR3 spans 15 residues. General observations from the study: Shorter templates may be favored by PCR, equally so in patients and controls. Shortening that was moderate but significant affected the TCRB CDR3s of Type 1 diabetes patients in all four CD4+ subsets.

This TCR was sampled from a woman younger than 35 in good health. The sequenced sample consisted of central memory CD4+ T cells from blood. The rearrangement joins TRBV18 to TRBJ2-7, with a tentative D call TRBD2 (5 bases). The CDR3 loop is CASSPPGASGYEQYF. Written as DNA, the CDR3 is TGTGCCAGCTCACCACCGGGAGCCTCGGGGTACGAGCAGTACTTC.